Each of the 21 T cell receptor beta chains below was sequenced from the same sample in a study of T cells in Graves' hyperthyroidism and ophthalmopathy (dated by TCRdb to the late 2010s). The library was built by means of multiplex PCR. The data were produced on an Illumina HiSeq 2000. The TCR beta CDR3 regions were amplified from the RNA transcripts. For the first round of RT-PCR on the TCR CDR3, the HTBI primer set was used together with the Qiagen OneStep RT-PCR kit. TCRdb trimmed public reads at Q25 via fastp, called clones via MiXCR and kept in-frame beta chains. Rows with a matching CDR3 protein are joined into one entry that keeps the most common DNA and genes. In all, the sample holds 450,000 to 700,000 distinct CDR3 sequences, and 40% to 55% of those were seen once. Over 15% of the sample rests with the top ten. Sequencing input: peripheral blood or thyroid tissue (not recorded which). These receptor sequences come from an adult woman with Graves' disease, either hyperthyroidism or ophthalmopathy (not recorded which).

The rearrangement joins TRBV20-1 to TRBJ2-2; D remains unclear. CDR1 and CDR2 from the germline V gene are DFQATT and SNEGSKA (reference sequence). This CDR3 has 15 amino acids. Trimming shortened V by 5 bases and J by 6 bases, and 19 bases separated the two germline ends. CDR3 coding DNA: TGCAGTGCTCCACCGGGCCCTTCCTTGGCCGGGGAGCTGTTTTTT. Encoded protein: CSAPPGPSLAGELFF.

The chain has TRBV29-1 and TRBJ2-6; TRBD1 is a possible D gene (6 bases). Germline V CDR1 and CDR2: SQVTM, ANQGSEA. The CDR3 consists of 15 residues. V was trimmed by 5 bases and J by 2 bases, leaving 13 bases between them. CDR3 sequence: CSVRPQGTGANVLTF. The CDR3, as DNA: TGCAGCGTTCGGCCTCAGGGGACTGGGGCCAACGTCCTGACTTTC.

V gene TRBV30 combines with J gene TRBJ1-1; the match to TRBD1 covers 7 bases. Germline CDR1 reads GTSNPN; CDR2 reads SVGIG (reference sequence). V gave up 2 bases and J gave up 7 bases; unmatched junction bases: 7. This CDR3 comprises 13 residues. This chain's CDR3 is CAWSRQGFGEAFF. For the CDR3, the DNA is TGTGCCTGGAGTCGACAGGGTTTTGGTGAAGCTTTCTTT.

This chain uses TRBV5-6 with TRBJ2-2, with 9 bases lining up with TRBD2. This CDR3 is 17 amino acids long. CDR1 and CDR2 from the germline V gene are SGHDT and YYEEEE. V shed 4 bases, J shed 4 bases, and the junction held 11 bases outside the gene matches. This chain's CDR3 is CASSGIDLAGITGELFF. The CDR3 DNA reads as TGTGCCAGCAGCGGCATCGATCTAGCGGGAATCACCGGGGAGCTGTTTTTT.

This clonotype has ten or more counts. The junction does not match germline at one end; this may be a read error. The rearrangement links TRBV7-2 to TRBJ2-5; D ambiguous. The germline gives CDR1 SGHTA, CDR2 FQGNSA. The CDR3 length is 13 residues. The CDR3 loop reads CANSLVGWETQYF. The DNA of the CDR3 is TGTGCCAACAGCTTAGTTGGATGGGAGACCCAGTACTTC.

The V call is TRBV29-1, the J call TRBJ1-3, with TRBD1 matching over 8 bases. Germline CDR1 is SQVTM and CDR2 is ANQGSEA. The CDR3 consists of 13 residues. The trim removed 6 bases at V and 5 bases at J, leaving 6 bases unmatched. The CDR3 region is CSVAGQGRNTIYF. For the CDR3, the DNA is TGCAGCGTCGCAGGACAGGGTCGAAACACCATATATTTT.

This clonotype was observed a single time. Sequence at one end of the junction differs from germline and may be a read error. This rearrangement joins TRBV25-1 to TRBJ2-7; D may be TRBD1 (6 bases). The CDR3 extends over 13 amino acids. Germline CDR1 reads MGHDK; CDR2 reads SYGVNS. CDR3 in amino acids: CTSTPAGAVEQYF. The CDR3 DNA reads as TGTACCAGCACTCCGGCAGGGGCGGTCGAGCAGTACTTC.

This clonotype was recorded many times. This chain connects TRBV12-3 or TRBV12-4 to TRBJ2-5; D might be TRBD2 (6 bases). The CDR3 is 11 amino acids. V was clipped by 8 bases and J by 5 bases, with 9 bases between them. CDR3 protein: CASGAGETQYF. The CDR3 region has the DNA TGTGCCAGCGGGGCGGGGGAGACCCAGTACTTC.

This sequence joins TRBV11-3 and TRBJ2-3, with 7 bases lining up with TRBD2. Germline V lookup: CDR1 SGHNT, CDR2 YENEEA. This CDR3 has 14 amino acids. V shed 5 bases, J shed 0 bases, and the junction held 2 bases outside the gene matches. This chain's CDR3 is CASSREGSTDTQYF. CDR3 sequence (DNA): TGTGCCAGCAGCAGGGAGGGAAGCACAGATACGCAGTATTTT.

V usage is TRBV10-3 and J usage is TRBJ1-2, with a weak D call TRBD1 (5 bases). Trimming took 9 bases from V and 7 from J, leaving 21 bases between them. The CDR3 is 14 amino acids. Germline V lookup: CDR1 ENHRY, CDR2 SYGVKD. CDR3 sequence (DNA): TGTGCCATTGCCAGCAGGAATCAGGGATCTGGCTACACCTTC. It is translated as CAIASRNQGSGYTF.

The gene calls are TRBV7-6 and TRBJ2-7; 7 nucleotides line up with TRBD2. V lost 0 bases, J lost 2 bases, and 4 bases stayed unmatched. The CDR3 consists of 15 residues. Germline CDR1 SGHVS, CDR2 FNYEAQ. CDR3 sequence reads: CASSLAGRRPYEQYF. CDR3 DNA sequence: TGTGCCAGCAGCTTAGCCGGGAGGCGCCCCTACGAGCAGTACTTC. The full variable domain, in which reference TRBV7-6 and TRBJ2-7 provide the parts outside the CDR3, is GAGVSQSPRYKVTKRGQDVALRCDPISGHVSLYWYRQALGQGPEFLTYFNYEAQQDKSGLPNDRFSAERPEGSISTLTIQRTEQRDSAMYRCASSLAGRRPYEQYFGPGTRLTVT.

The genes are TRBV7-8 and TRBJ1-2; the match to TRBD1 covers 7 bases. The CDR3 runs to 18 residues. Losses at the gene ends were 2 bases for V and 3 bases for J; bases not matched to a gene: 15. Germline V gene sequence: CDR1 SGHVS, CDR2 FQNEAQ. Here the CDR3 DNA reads TGTGCCAGCAGCTTAAGGAGGCAGGGGGGCGACGAGCACTATGGCTACACCTTC. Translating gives CASSLRRQGGDEHYGYTF.

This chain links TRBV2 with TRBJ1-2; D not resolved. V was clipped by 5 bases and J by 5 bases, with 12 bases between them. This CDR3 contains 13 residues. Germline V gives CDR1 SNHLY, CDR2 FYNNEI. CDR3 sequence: CASSLGYSYGYTF. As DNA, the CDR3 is TGTGCCAGCAGTTTGGGATACTCGTATGGCTACACCTTC.

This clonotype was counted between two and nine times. As DNA, the CDR3 is TGCAGCGTTGCCCCTGAGGGGGGGGAGGATGGCTACACCTTC. Protein: CSVAPEGGEDGYTF. This chain joins TRBV29-1 and TRBJ1-2; possibly TRBD1 for D (6 bases). The CDR3 has 14 residues. Trimming removed 4 bases at V and 6 bases at J, with 18 bases between. The germline V gene has CDR1 SQVTM and CDR2 ANQGSEA.

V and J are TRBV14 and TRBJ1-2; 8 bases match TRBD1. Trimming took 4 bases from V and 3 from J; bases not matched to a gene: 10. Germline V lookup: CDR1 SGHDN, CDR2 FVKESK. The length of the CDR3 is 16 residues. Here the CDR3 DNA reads TGTGCCAGCAGCCCAAACCAGGGGGCTTCTGACTATGGCTACACCTTC. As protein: CASSPNQGASDYGYTF.

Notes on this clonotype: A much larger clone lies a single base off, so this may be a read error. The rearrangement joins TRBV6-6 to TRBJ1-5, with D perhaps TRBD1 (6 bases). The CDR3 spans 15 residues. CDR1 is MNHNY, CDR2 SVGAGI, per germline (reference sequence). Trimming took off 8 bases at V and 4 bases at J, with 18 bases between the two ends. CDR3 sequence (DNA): TGTGCCAGCGGGCGGACAGAGGGGTCAAATCAGCCCCAGCATTTT. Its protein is CASGRTEGSNQPQHF.

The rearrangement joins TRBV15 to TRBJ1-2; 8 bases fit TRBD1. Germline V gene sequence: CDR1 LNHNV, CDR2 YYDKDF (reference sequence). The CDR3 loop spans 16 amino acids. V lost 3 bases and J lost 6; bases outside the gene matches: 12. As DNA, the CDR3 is TGTGCCACCAGCAGCTCGGACCCCCAGGGGGCAAATGGCTACACCTTC. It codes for CATSSSDPQGANGYTF.

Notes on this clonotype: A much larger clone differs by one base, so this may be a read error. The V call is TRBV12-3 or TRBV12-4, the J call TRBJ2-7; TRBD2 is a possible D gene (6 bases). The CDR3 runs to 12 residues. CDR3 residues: CASSFLSGEHYF. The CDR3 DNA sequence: TGTGCCAGCAGTTTTTTATCGGGGGAGCATTACTTC.

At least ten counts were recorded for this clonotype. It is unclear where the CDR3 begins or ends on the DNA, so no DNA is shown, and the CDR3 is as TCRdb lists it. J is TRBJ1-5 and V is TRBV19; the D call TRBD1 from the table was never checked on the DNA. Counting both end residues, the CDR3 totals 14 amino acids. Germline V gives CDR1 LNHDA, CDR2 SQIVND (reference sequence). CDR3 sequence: CASSSGVGDQPQHF.

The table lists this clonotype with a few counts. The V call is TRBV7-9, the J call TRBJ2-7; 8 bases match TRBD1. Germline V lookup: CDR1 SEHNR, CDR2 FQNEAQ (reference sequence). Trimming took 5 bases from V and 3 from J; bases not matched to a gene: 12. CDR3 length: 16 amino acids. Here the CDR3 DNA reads TGTGCCAGCAGCCCAGACCCGACAGGGGCCCGCTACGAGCAGTACTTC. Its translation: CASSPDPTGARYEQYF.

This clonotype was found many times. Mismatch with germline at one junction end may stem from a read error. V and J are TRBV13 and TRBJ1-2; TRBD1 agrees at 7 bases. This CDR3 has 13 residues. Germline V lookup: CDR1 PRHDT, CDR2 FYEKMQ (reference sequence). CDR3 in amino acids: CASSSASRQGRGF. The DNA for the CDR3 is TGTGCCAGCAGCTCCGCATCCAGACAGGGCCGAGGGTTC.